The 10 T cell receptor beta chains below all came from one sample that was sequenced in a study of molecular identifiers for immune sequencing clone quantification. MiXCR, run by TCRdb on the PCR reads, gives a single entry per CDR3 protein. The sample includes approximately 500,000 distinct CDR3 sequences, 25% seen only once; the top ten take about 0.75%. The sample taken for sequencing was naive CD8+ T cells from blood, with Jurkat cell RNA spiked in. As to subset: FACS-sorted CD8+CD4-CCR7+CD45RA+ naive T cells. Source of these receptors: a human donor in good health. Some libraries in this study had Jurkat cell RNA spiked in.

The chain joins TRBV11-2 to TRBJ2-7; D might be TRBD2 (5 bases). This CDR3 has 14 residues. With 1 base removed from V and 4 bases from J, the gap between germline ends came to 11 bases. Germline assignment: CDR1 SGHAT and CDR2 FQNNGV. The CDR3, as DNA: TGTGCCAGCAGCTTAGCTGCTTCGGGGTACGAGCAGTACTTC. Translation: CASSLAASGYEQYF.

Many counts were recorded for this clonotype. The rearrangement links TRBV20-1 to TRBJ2-7, with no clear D. The CDR3 is 12 residues long. The germline V gene encodes CDR1 DFQATT and CDR2 SNEGSKA (reference sequence). Trimming pared 0 bases from V and 2 bases from J, leaving 5 bases between. The chain's CDR3 is CSARDITYEQYF. The CDR3 DNA reads TGCAGTGCTAGAGATATCACCTACGAGCAGTACTTC.

This clonotype was recorded a few times. This chain joins TRBV20-1 and TRBJ2-7; 8 bases fit TRBD2. V lost 0 bases, J lost 4 bases, and 8 bases stayed unmatched. Germline loops: CDR1 DFQATT, CDR2 SNEGSKA (reference sequence). The length of the CDR3 is 15 residues. The CDR3 here is CSARDRGGQSYEQYF. The CDR3 DNA is TGCAGTGCTAGAGATCGGGGGGGGCAATCGTACGAGCAGTACTTC.

This clonotype turned up a few times. The chain couples TRBV7-9 to TRBJ1-2; no reliable D call. The CDR3 loop spans 16 amino acids. Per the germline V gene, CDR1 is SEHNR and CDR2 is FQNEAQ (reference sequence). The germline V and J ends were trimmed by 3 bases and 5 bases, with 19 bases remaining between them. The CDR3 protein is CASSFGVGEGGYGYTF. The CDR3 nucleotides are TGTGCCAGCAGCTTTGGTGTCGGGGAAGGAGGGTATGGCTACACCTTC.

J is TRBJ2-2 and V is TRBV4-1; D is uncertain. CDR1 and CDR2 from the germline V gene are MGHRA and YSYEKL. This CDR3 region has 12 residues. The V end lost 2 bases, the J end lost 7 bases, and 5 bases lay between the germline ends. CDR3 sequence reads: CASSQRIGELFF. CDR3 coding DNA: TGCGCCAGCAGCCAAAGAATCGGGGAGCTGTTTTTT.

This clonotype was recorded at least ten times. The V gene is TRBV7-7, the J gene TRBJ2-5, with D perhaps matching TRBD1 (6 bases). This CDR3 contains 13 residues. Germline values: CDR1 SSHAT, CDR2 FNYEAQ (reference sequence). V lost 6 bases and J lost 4, with 12 bases in between. DNA of the CDR3: TGTGCCAGCAGTTACAGGGTTGGAGAGACCCAGTACTTC. Protein: CASSYRVGETQYF.

Points on this clonotype: The DNA is left out, because the CDR3 cannot be placed on it with certainty; the CDR3 is given as TCRdb lists it. The V call is TRBV7-9, the J call TRBJ1-4; no check of the table's D call, TRBD1, against the DNA was made. Both ends counted, the CDR3 spans 14 residues. Germline CDR1 is SEHNR and CDR2 is FQNEAQ (reference sequence). CDR3 sequence reads: CASSFGQGNEKLSF.

In its sample, this clonotype was seen many times. The chain carries TRBV15 and TRBJ1-2; perhaps TRBD1 as D (6 bases). The CDR3 sequence is 17 residues long. Germline CDR1 LNHNV, CDR2 YYDKDF (reference sequence). Trimming removed 0 bases from V and 2 bases from J, with 16 bases in between. Here the CDR3 reads CATSRDRTAESNYGYTF. CDR3 sequence (DNA): TGTGCCACCAGCAGAGATCGGACAGCCGAATCGAACTATGGCTACACCTTC.

The chain carries TRBV4-3 and TRBJ1-1, with D unresolved. Germline CDR1 reads LGHNA; CDR2 reads YSLEER. V shed 0 bases and J shed 0 bases, with 14 bases lying between them. This CDR3 has 17 amino acids. This CDR3 reads CASSQDPGGSMNTEAFF. In DNA form, the CDR3 reads TGCGCCAGCAGCCAAGATCCAGGAGGGTCCATGAACACTGAAGCTTTCTTT.

The CDR3 DNA follows: TGCAGCGTGGCGGGACTAGCGGGACGCGATGAGACCCAGTACTTC. It codes for CSVAGLAGRDETQYF. V is TRBV29-1 and J is TRBJ2-5; 13 bases map to TRBD2. The CDR3 covers 15 residues. Germline CDR1 is SQVTM and CDR2 is ANQGSEA. V was pared by 6 bases and J by 5 bases, with 9 bases of the junction left unmatched.